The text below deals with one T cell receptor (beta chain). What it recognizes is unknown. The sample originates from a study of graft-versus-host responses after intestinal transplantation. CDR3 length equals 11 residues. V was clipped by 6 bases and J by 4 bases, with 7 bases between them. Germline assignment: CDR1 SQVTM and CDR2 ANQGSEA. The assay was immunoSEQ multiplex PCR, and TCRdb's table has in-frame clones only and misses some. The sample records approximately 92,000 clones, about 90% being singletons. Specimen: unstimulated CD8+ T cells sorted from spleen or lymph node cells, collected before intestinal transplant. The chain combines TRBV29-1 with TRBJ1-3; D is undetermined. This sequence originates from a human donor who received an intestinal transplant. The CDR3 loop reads CSVWKGNTIYF. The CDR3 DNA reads TGCAGCGTATGGAAGGGAAACACCATATATTTT.